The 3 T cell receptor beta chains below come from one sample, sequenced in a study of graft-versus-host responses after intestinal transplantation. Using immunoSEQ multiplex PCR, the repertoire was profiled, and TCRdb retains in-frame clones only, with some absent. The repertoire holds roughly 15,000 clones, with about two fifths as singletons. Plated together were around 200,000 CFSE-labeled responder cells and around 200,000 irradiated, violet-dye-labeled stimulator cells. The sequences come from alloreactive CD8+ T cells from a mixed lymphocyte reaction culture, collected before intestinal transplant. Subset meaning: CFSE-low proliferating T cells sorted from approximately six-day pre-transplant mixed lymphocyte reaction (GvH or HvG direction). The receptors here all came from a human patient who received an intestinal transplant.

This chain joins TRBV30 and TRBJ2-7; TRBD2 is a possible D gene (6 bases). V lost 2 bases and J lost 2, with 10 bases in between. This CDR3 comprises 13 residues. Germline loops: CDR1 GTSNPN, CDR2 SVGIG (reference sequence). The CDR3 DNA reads TGTGCCTGGAGTACGGAGGGCCCCTACGAGCAGTACTTC. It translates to CAWSTEGPYEQYF.

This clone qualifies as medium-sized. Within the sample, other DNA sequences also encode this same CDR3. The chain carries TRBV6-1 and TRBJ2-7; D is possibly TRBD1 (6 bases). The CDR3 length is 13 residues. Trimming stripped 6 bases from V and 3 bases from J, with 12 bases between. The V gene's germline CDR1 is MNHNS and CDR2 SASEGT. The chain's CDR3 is CASSPRTVYEQYF. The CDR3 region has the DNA TGTGCCAGCAGCCCCAGGACAGTCTACGAGCAGTACTTC.

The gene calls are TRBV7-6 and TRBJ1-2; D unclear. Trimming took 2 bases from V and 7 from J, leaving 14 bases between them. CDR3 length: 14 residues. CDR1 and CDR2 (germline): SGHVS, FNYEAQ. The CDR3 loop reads CASSLRPRGVGYTF. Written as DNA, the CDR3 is TGTGCCAGCAGCTTACGGCCGAGAGGAGTTGGCTACACCTTC.